Each of the 30 T cell receptor beta chains below was sequenced from the same sample in a study of PD-1 blockade in classical Hodgkin lymphoma. Only in-frame clones appear in the TCRdb table, and some are missing; sequencing was by immunoSEQ multiplex PCR. The table lists about 33,000 clones, approximately 67% of them singletons. The time point: cycle 4 day 1 (C4D1), after around six weeks of nivolumab. Patients all relapsed after autologous stem cell transplantation, and there was variation in brentuximab vedotin exposure. Sequencing used peripheral blood mononuclear cells (PBMCs), obtained before the fourth cycle of nivolumab. These TCRs come from a human donor with classical Hodgkin lymphoma.

Note on this clone: The conserved phenylalanine or tryptophan is not found at the CDR3 terminus, so this likely reflects a read error. It is unclear where the CDR3 begins or ends on the DNA, so no DNA is shown, and the CDR3 is as TCRdb lists it. The gene calls are TRBV12-5 and TRBJ1-2. Germline-derived CDR1 and CDR2 are LGHNT and FRNRAP. Including both end residues, the CDR3 is 12 amino acids long. The CDR3 is CASGTGRFGTTY.

The table lists this clone with a few counts. The gene calls are TRBV13 and TRBJ2-1; D possibly corresponds to TRBD1 (5 bases). CDR3 length equals 12 residues. Germline loops: CDR1 PRHDT, CDR2 FYEKMQ (reference sequence). Trimming stripped 5 bases from V and 10 bases from J, with 12 bases between. The CDR3 here is CASSPQGKEQFF. The CDR3 coding sequence is TGTGCCAGCAGCCCCCAGGGAAAAGAGCAGTTCTTC.

The rearrangement joins TRBV5-6 to TRBJ1-2, with D maybe TRBD1 (6 bases). Germline loops: CDR1 SGHDT, CDR2 YYEEEE. The CDR3 length is 13 residues. V lost 1 base to trimming and J lost 8 bases, with 12 bases between them. In DNA form, the CDR3 reads TGTGCCAGCAGCTTGAGTTCAGGGGACGGCTACACCTTC. Translation: CASSLSSGDGYTF.

CDR3 coding DNA: TGTGCCAGCAGCGTAGGCAGCTCTGGGGCCAACGTCCTGACTTTC. It yields the protein CASSVGSSGANVLTF. V gene TRBV9 combines with J gene TRBJ2-6; D gene unclear. This CDR3 region has 15 residues. Trimming cost V 0 bases and J 0 bases, with 4 bases left between them. Germline V gene lookup returns CDR1 SGDLS and CDR2 YYNGEE.

The chain joins TRBV9 to TRBJ1-1; a weak D match, TRBD1 (6 bases). Trimming cost V 3 bases and J 2 bases, with 14 bases left between them. CDR3 length: 15 residues. The germline V gene encodes CDR1 SGDLS and CDR2 YYNGEE. The CDR3 reads CASSALGALNTEAFF. The CDR3 DNA is TGTGCCAGCAGCGCGCTGGGGGCGCTAAACACTGAAGCTTTCTTT. Based on the CDR3 plus reference TRBV9 and TRBJ1-1, the full variable domain is DSGVTQTPKHLITATGQRVTLRCSPRSGDLSVYWYQQSLDQGLQFLIQYYNGEERAKGNILERFSAQQFPDLHSELNLSSLELGDSALYFCASSALGALNTEAFFGQGTRLTVV.

The chain combines TRBV10-3 with TRBJ1-6; 7 bases are shared with TRBD1. Per the germline V gene, CDR1 is ENHRY and CDR2 is SYGVKD. The junction had 11 bases not matched to a gene; V was cut back by 6 bases and J by 6 bases. The CDR3 length is 16 residues. CDR3 bases: TGTGCCATCAGCCTCCGAGACAGGGAGGGTAATTCACCCCTCCACTTT. Translation gives CAISLRDREGNSPLHF.

This sequence joins TRBV30 and TRBJ2-7, with TRBD1 matching over 7 bases. The CDR3 extends over 12 amino acids. The V gene end was trimmed by 4 bases and the J gene end by 3 bases; junction bases not matched to a gene: 3. Germline V CDR1 and CDR2: GTSNPN, SVGIG (reference sequence). The CDR3 DNA reads TGTGCCTGGAACCGGGACAGCTACGAGCAGTACTTC. Protein product: CAWNRDSYEQYF.

The chain combines TRBV19 with TRBJ1-2; D unclear. This CDR3 contains 10 residues. CDR1 LNHDA and CDR2 SQIVND come from the germline V gene (reference sequence). V dropped 10 bases and J dropped 8 bases, with 11 bases sitting between them. The CDR3 bases are TGTGCCACCTGGCGAGGGGGCTACACCTTC. Its protein is CATWRGGYTF. The whole variable domain, filled in from reference TRBV19 and TRBJ1-2, reads DGGITQSPKYLFRKEGQNVTLSCEQNLNHDAMYWYRQDPGQGLRLIYYSQIVNDFQKGDIAEGYSVSREKKESFPLTVTSAQKNPTAFYLCATWRGGYTFGSGTRLTVV.

The chain combines TRBV19 with TRBJ1-1; no clear D. Germline CDR1 LNHDA, CDR2 SQIVND (reference sequence). Trimming pared 6 bases from V and 4 bases from J, leaving 15 bases between. CDR3 length: 14 residues. The CDR3 sequence: CASSNTPGSTEAFF. DNA of the CDR3: TGTGCCAGTAGCAACACCCCGGGTTCCACTGAAGCTTTCTTT.

The rearrangement links TRBV6-1 to TRBJ1-2; D uncertain. Per germline, CDR1 MNHNS and CDR2 SASEGT. The CDR3 runs 13 residues. V was trimmed by 1 base and J by 4 bases, leaving 7 bases between them. The CDR3: CASSEGGFYGYTF. The CDR3 nucleotides are TGTGCCAGCAGTGAAGGCGGCTTCTATGGCTACACCTTC.

The J gene is TRBJ2-1, the V gene TRBV11-2; no reliable D call. CDR1 is SGHAT, CDR2 FQNNGV, per germline. V lost 5 bases, J lost 5 bases, and 13 bases lay in between. There are 14 residues in the CDR3. CDR3 region: CASSIRWANNEQFF. The CDR3 DNA sequence: TGTGCCAGCAGCATCAGGTGGGCAAACAATGAGCAGTTCTTC.

This chain connects TRBV30 to TRBJ1-3; D is uncertain. This CDR3 spans 14 amino acids. With 3 bases removed from V and 0 bases from J, the gap between germline ends came to 9 bases. From germline, CDR1 is GTSNPN and CDR2 SVGIG (reference sequence). For the CDR3, the DNA is TGTGCCTGGAGCCTCGGGAGCTCTGGAAACACCATATATTTT. It translates to CAWSLGSSGNTIYF.

The chain recombines TRBV9 with TRBJ1-4; D ambiguous. Germline loops: CDR1 SGDLS, CDR2 YYNGEE. V was pared by 6 bases and J by 4 bases, with 16 bases between. The CDR3 runs to 15 residues. CDR3 in DNA: TGTGCCAGCAACGGCCTCGGGTCGGGTAATGAAAAACTGTTTTTT. It specifies CASNGLGSGNEKLFF.

This clone was picked up a small number of times. This rearrangement joins TRBV29-1 to TRBJ1-1, with 9 bases lining up with TRBD1. This CDR3 has 13 amino acids. The germline CDR1 and CDR2 sequences are SQVTM and ANQGSEA. With V trimmed by 5 bases and J by 5 bases, 6 bases remained unmatched. The CDR3 bases are TGCAGCGTTCCGGGACAGGGATTTACTGAAGCTTTCTTT. It encodes CSVPGQGFTEAFF.

This clone was seen only a few times. The rearrangement joins TRBV6-1 to TRBJ1-1, with a possible D match to TRBD1 (5 bases). The CDR3 is 18 amino acids. CDR1 is MNHNS, CDR2 SASEGT, per germline. Trimming removed 1 base at V and 1 base at J, with 19 bases between. The DNA of the CDR3 is TGTGCCAGCAGTGAAGGCCTAATACCCACAGGCCGGAACACTGAAGCTTTCTTT. It codes for CASSEGLIPTGRNTEAFF.

The rearrangement joins TRBV5-5 to TRBJ2-7, with D uncertain. The CDR3 spans 11 residues. V was clipped by 3 bases and J by 6 bases, with 7 bases between them. In germline, CDR1 is SGHKS, CDR2 YYEKEE (reference sequence). CDR3 bases: TGTGCCAGCAGCTCCGCTGGCGAGCAGTACTTC. This sequence encodes CASSSAGEQYF.

The gene calls are TRBV2 and TRBJ1-1, with D perhaps TRBD1 (5 bases). Germline loops: CDR1 SNHLY, CDR2 FYNNEI. Trimming removed 6 bases at V and 10 bases at J, with 12 bases between. This CDR3 is 11 amino acids long. The CDR3 sequence: CASRGGALAFF. The CDR3 DNA sequence: TGTGCCAGCAGGGGCGGGGCCCTAGCTTTCTTT.

The chain couples TRBV6-5 to TRBJ2-2; 8 bases are shared with TRBD2. The CDR3 contains 15 residues. Germline lookup yields CDR1 MNHEY and CDR2 SVGAGI. After removal of 2 bases from V and 5 bases from J, the junction contained 4 bases not matched to a gene. The CDR3, as DNA: TGTGCCAGCAGTTACGTGTCGGGGGGGACCGGGGAGCTGTTTTTT. Amino acid sequence: CASSYVSGGTGELFF.

The table lists this clone with a few counts. The gene calls are TRBV9 and TRBJ2-7; 10 nucleotides match TRBD2. V gave up 0 bases and J gave up 4 bases; unmatched junction bases: 7. Germline CDR1 SGDLS, CDR2 YYNGEE. The CDR3 has 16 amino acids. CDR3 in DNA: TGTGCCAGCAGCGTAGGTGCCCTAGCGGGGGATTACGAGCAGTACTTC. Translation: CASSVGALAGDYEQYF.

CDR3 region: CASSLERAYSSYEQYF. The CDR3 region has the DNA TGTGCCAGCAGCTTAGAACGGGCATACAGCTCCTACGAGCAGTACTTC. V and J are TRBV7-3 and TRBJ2-7, with unresolved D. Germline values: CDR1 SGHTA, CDR2 FQGTGA. Deletions cut 2 bases from V and 0 bases from J, with 14 bases between. The CDR3 loop spans 16 amino acids.

This clone was seen a few times. The V gene is TRBV30, the J gene TRBJ1-2; weak D call: TRBD1 (5 bases). The V end lost 2 bases, the J end lost 2 bases, and 12 bases lay between the germline ends. Germline V CDR1 and CDR2: GTSNPN, SVGIG (reference sequence). There are 14 residues in the CDR3. The DNA for the CDR3 is TGTGCCTGGAGTTTCTCAGGGTTGAACTATGGCTACACCTTC. As protein: CAWSFSGLNYGYTF.

The V call is TRBV5-6, the J call TRBJ2-1, with a tentative D call TRBD1 (5 bases). Per the germline V gene, CDR1 is SGHDT and CDR2 is YYEEEE. Trimming took 6 bases from V and 5 from J, leaving 12 bases between them. This CDR3 region has 13 residues. The CDR3 DNA follows: TGTGCCAGCACTTTTACAGGCAACAATGAGCAGTTCTTC. Translated, it gives CASTFTGNNEQFF.

In this sample, this clone turned up a few times. J is TRBJ2-2 and V is TRBV5-6, with a tentative D call TRBD1 (6 bases). Germline values: CDR1 SGHDT, CDR2 YYEEEE. Trimming removed 2 bases at V and 4 bases at J, with 6 bases between. This CDR3 contains 13 residues. The CDR3 reads CASSFRGTGELFF. Here the CDR3 DNA reads TGTGCCAGCAGCTTCAGGGGCACCGGGGAGCTGTTTTTT. Combining the CDR3 with reference TRBV5-6 and TRBJ2-2 gives the whole variable domain DAGVTQSPTHLIKTRGQQVTLRCSPKSGHDTVSWYQQALGQGPQFIFQYYEEEERQRGNFPDRFSGHQFPNYSSELNVNALLLGDSALYLCASSFRGTGELFFGEGSRLTVL.

The rearrangement joins TRBV5-6 to TRBJ2-3; maybe TRBD1 (6 bases). The length of the CDR3 is 18 residues. From germline, CDR1 is SGHDT and CDR2 YYEEEE. V was clipped by 4 bases and J by 1 base, with 22 bases between them. The CDR3: CASSETEGVVGGTDTQYF. As DNA, the CDR3 is TGTGCCAGCAGCGAGACAGAGGGGGTTGTTGGAGGCACAGATACGCAGTATTTT.

V and J are TRBV2 and TRBJ1-1; D unclear. The germline gives CDR1 SNHLY, CDR2 FYNNEI. V dropped 7 bases and J dropped 0 bases, with 3 bases sitting between them. The CDR3 covers 11 residues. CDR3 coding DNA: TGTGCCAGCATCCTGAACACTGAAGCTTTCTTT. As protein: CASILNTEAFF.

J is TRBJ2-5 and V is TRBV11-1; D is perhaps TRBD1 (6 bases). This CDR3 is 13 amino acids long. The germline CDR1 and CDR2 sequences are SGHAT and FQDESV (reference sequence). V lost 6 bases to trimming and J lost 3 bases, with 11 bases between them. CDR3: CASRPQGEETQYF. Here the CDR3 DNA reads TGTGCCAGCAGGCCACAGGGTGAAGAGACCCAGTACTTC.

This clone qualifies as large (0.1 to 1%). The chain combines TRBV12-5 with TRBJ2-1; the D is unclear. The germline V gene encodes CDR1 LGHNT and CDR2 FRNRAP. Trimming stripped 3 bases from V and 7 bases from J, with 7 bases between. The CDR3 is made up of 12 amino acids. The CDR3 nucleotides are TGTGCTAGTGGTTTTGTAGGTAATGAGCAGTTCTTC. Translating it yields CASGFVGNEQFF.

The chain couples TRBV27 to TRBJ2-7; 9 nucleotides match TRBD1. The CDR3 contains 16 residues. Germline CDR1 and CDR2: MNHEY and SMNVEV (reference sequence). V trimming: 5 bases; J trimming: 3 bases; junction bases outside the gene matches: 11. The CDR3 coding sequence is TGTGCCAGCAGTCCCTCGAGGGGGGACAGGGACTACGAGCAGTACTTC. Residues: CASSPSRGDRDYEQYF.

The chain has TRBV11-2 and TRBJ2-1; 12 bases map to TRBD1. The germline V gene has CDR1 SGHAT and CDR2 FQNNGV. This CDR3 is 19 amino acids long. After removal of 5 bases from V and 0 bases from J, the junction contained 11 bases not matched to a gene. The CDR3 region is CASSKPGQGARSSYNEQFF. CDR3 DNA: TGTGCCAGCAGCAAACCGGGACAGGGGGCCAGGAGCTCCTACAATGAGCAGTTCTTC.

Written as DNA, the CDR3 is TGTGCCAGCAGCACGGGACTTCGCTACGAGCAGTACTTC. Amino acids: CASSTGLRYEQYF. The chain recombines TRBV7-9 with TRBJ2-7; perhaps TRBD2 as D (6 bases). Germline CDR1 reads SEHNR; CDR2 reads FQNEAQ (reference sequence). The CDR3 runs to 13 residues. The germline V and J ends were trimmed by 5 bases and 3 bases, with 11 bases remaining between them.